A selection of T cell receptor beta chains follows, all from one sample in a study of blood T cells in healthy people across ages. TCRdb processed the 5' RACE reads anew with MiXCR; each CDR3 protein has one entry. The repertoire holds hundreds of thousands of distinct CDR3 sequences, with roughly 29% as singletons. Specimen: blood. Source of these receptors: a woman in her 70s in good health. Both conserved end residues are part of each CDR3. D genes are given only for firm matches. Rows may omit the clone size; those that give it use once, few, many or a size class.

TGTGCCAGCAGCGTGTCGAGTAACTCCTACAATGAGCAGTTCTTC	CASSVSSNSYNEQFF	-	TRBV9	TRBJ2-1	-
TGTGCCAGCAGTTACACAGCGGGCGGGAGGGCTTCGGATACGCAGTATTTT	CASSYTAGGRASDTQYF	TRBD2	TRBV6-5	TRBJ2-3	few
TGTGCCAGCAGTTACAGGGCAAATGAGCAGTTCTTC	CASSYRANEQFF	-	TRBV6-2/TRBV6-3	TRBJ2-1	-
TGCGCCAGCAGCTATCCGTCGGGGACCGGGTCCTACAATGAGCAGTTCTTC	CASSYPSGTGSYNEQFF	-	TRBV5-1	TRBJ2-1	-
TGTGCCAGCAGCCAAGGGACGCAGTCGAGAGCTTTCTTT	CASSQGTQSRAFF	-	TRBV3-1	TRBJ1-1	-
TGTGCCAGCAGTCCCATAGACTTAGCCAAAAACATTCAGTACTTC	CASSPIDLAKNIQYF	-	TRBV28	TRBJ2-4	few
TGCAGTGCCCTCAGCAGGGGTCTAAACACTGAAGCTTTCTTT	CSALSRGLNTEAFF	-	TRBV20-1	TRBJ1-1	few
TGCAGTACACACCGTAGGGATGAGCAGTTCTTC	CSTHRRDEQFF	-	TRBV20-1	TRBJ2-1	many
TGTGCCAGCAGCCATAACAACAGGGGAAGTGAAAAACTGTTTTTT	CASSHNNRGSEKLFF	TRBD1	TRBV3-1	TRBJ1-4	-
TGTGCCAGCTCCAGAGGATCAGTCGCGAACACCGGGGAGCTGTTTTTT	CASSRGSVANTGELFF	-	TRBV3-1	TRBJ2-2	-
TGTGCCAGCAGCCCCAGCGGGACTAGCGGAGGCACAGATACGCAGTATTTT	CASSPSGTSGGTDTQYF	TRBD2	TRBV7-6	TRBJ2-3	many
TGTGCCAGCAGAGGGAACCCCTCCTACGAGCAGTACTTC	CASRGNPSYEQYF	-	TRBV27	TRBJ2-7	-
TGTGCCAGCAGCTTAGCCGTTAGCGGGAGAGGAGAGACCCAGTACTTC	CASSLAVSGRGETQYF	TRBD2	TRBV7-2	TRBJ2-5	many
TGTGCCAGCAGTAGGGTACAGCCCCTCCTCCAGCAGTGCTTC	CASSRVQPLLQQCF	-	TRBV28	TRBJ2-7	few
TGCAGTGCTAGCCGCCCTCAAGGAGGGTCCTACAATGAGCAGTTCTTC	CSASRPQGGSYNEQFF	-	TRBV20-1	TRBJ2-1	many
TGTGCCAGCAGTTACTTCAGGGGGCCGGATACTGAAGCTTTCTTT	CASSYFRGPDTEAFF	TRBD1	TRBV6-5	TRBJ1-1	-
TGTGCCAGCAGCGCCACAGAGAATAATTCACCCCTCCACTTT	CASSATENNSPLHF	-	TRBV6-6	TRBJ1-6	few
TGTGCCAGCAGTTTAGGGGCGGGAGGCGACGAGCAGTACTTC	CASSLGAGGDEQYF	TRBD2	TRBV12-3/TRBV12-4	TRBJ2-7	-
TGTGCCAGCAGCACCGGGACTGTTCCCTACGGGCAGTACTTC	CASSTGTVPYGQYF	-	TRBV7-2	TRBJ2-5	-
TGTGCCAGCAGTTTAAGGGAGGAACATGAAAAACTGTTTTTT	CASSLREEHEKLFF	-	TRBV28	TRBJ1-4	-
TGTGCCAGCTCACCACTTGTAAGCAGGGAAAAAGAAAAACTGTTTTTT	CASSPLVSREKEKLFF	-	TRBV18	TRBJ1-4	few
TGCGCCAGCAGCTTGGGGCGGGACCCCCCCTACGAGCAGTACTTC	CASSLGRDPPYEQYF	-	TRBV5-1	TRBJ2-7	-
TGTGCCAGCAGCTTGTCCCGCGGGAGGGCCAGGGAAGAGACCCAGTACTTC	CASSLSRGRAREETQYF	TRBD2	TRBV5-6	TRBJ2-5	many
TGTGCCAGCAGCCGAGGACAGACCCTAGCCAAAAACATTCAGTACTTC	CASSRGQTLAKNIQYF	-	TRBV13	TRBJ2-4	many
TGTGCCAGCAGCCAAGACGTCCTTGGAGGGGTTACCGGGGAGCTGTTTTTT	CASSQDVLGGVTGELFF	-	TRBV3-1	TRBJ2-2	few
TGTGCCAGCAGCCCTTGGGCAAACGAGCAGTACTTC	CASSPWANEQYF	-	TRBV12-3/TRBV12-4	TRBJ2-7	many
TGCAGTGCTAGAGGGAAGTCCACTGAAGCTTTCTTT	CSARGKSTEAFF	-	TRBV20-1	TRBJ1-1	once
TGTGCCAGCAGCTCGGGACTAGTATCCTACGAGCAGTACTTC	CASSSGLVSYEQYF	TRBD2	TRBV7-2	TRBJ2-7	few
TGTGCCAGCTCACCTTTGGGGAACGGGGCCAACGTCCTGACTTTC	CASSPLGNGANVLTF	-	TRBV18	TRBJ2-6	-
TGTGCCAGCAGCGTAGGAGGGGGCAGCCAAGAGACCCAGTACTTC	CASSVGGGSQETQYF	TRBD1	TRBV9	TRBJ2-5	few
TGCAGCGTTGAATTGGGAGAGACCCAGTACTTC	CSVELGETQYF	-	TRBV29-1	TRBJ2-5	many
TGTGCCAGCGGTTCCTACAATGAGCAGTTCTTC	CASGSYNEQFF	-	TRBV6-5	TRBJ2-1	few
TGCGCCAGCAGCCAGACGAGACAGGGCATTGAGGGCGAGCAGTACTTC	CASSQTRQGIEGEQYF	TRBD1	TRBV4-1	TRBJ2-7	-
TGCGCCAGCAGCCAAGATTATGGGCCCTACAATGAGCAGTTCTTC	CASSQDYGPYNEQFF	-	TRBV4-3	TRBJ2-1	few
TGTGCCAGCAGTTTCAGGGGACAGGGCAGACCCCTCCACTTT	CASSFRGQGRPLHF	TRBD1	TRBV28	TRBJ1-6	-
TGTGCCAGCAGGCGGGACAGGGTAAGGAACGAGCAGTACTTC	CASRRDRVRNEQYF	TRBD1	TRBV28	TRBJ2-7	many
TGTGCCACCAGCAGGGAGACCCCACCAGATACGCAGTATTTT	CATSRETPPDTQYF	-	TRBV15	TRBJ2-3	-
TGTGCCAGGTACAGGGGGCGATACAATGAGCAGTTCTTC	CARYRGRYNEQFF	TRBD1	TRBV27	TRBJ2-1	many
TGTGCCAGCAGCTTAAGAAGTCTGGCAGGGCGCCCTCGCGAGCAGTACTTC	CASSLRSLAGRPREQYF	-	TRBV7-2	TRBJ2-7	-
TGTGCCAGCAGCTTAAAAGGGGGCTCCTACAATGAGCAGTTCTTC	CASSLKGGSYNEQFF	-	TRBV7-2	TRBJ2-1	few
TGCAGTGCTAGAGATGGATCCGGGGGCAAAAACATTCAGTACTTC	CSARDGSGGKNIQYF	-	TRBV20-1	TRBJ2-4	many
TGTGCCAGTAAGGGCCCCGTTCCGGGACAGGGGCAAAACATTCAGTACTTC	CASKGPVPGQGQNIQYF	TRBD1	TRBV19	TRBJ2-4	many
TGTGCCAGTAGTATGGGACATCTCGTAACTGAAGCTTTCTTT	CASSMGHLVTEAFF	-	TRBV19	TRBJ1-1	few
TGTGCCAGCAGTCCCGGGTTCGAGCAGTACTTC	CASSPGFEQYF	-	TRBV28	TRBJ2-7	many
TGCGCCAGCAGCTCCATGAAGGGAGAGACCCAGTACTTC	CASSSMKGETQYF	-	TRBV5-1	TRBJ2-5	few
TGCGCCAGCAGCTATACAGGGTCGGAGCCTAAAGAGACCCAGTACTTC	CASSYTGSEPKETQYF	-	TRBV5-1	TRBJ2-5	few
TGCAGCGTTGAGCGGGGGGAGACTGAAGCTTTCTTT	CSVERGETEAFF	-	TRBV29-1	TRBJ1-1	many
TGTGCCAGCAGCCAAAAGGGGTCAGGGGGCAGGGAGACCCAGTACTTC	CASSQKGSGGRETQYF	TRBD1	TRBV28	TRBJ2-5	-
TGTGCCAGCACTGTAGTTGGACTACTTATCAATGAGCAGTTCTTC	CASTVVGLLINEQFF	-	TRBV6-6	TRBJ2-1	-
TGTGCCAGCAGTTACACTTGGCAGGGTGGCTACACCTTC	CASSYTWQGGYTF	-	TRBV6-2/TRBV6-3	TRBJ1-2	-
TGCAGTGCTAGAGGGAAAAGCGGGAGTCGTGAGCAGTACTTC	CSARGKSGSREQYF	TRBD2	TRBV20-1	TRBJ2-5	-